The 7 T cell receptor beta chains below were found in one sample sequenced in a study of Ad26.COV2.S vaccination and SARS-CoV-2 variants. Treatment reported: 15 to 20 received Ad26.COV2.S at low or high dose, single or two shots; about 5 received placebo; per-sample allocation not given. Samples were taken on day 63 after the first vaccine or placebo injection. Measured with immunoSEQ multiplex PCR; TCRdb has only the in-frame clones, and not every one. This sample has 200,000 to 300,000 clones, with 87% found just once. Here the sequenced sample was peripheral blood, taken in a trial of Ad26.COV2.S vaccine versus placebo. All receptors come from a person aged 18 to 65 who received the Ad26.COV2.S COVID-19 vaccine or a placebo.

The rearrangement joins TRBV19 to TRBJ2-7, with 8 bases matching TRBD2. V dropped 3 bases and J dropped 3; count of bases not matched to a gene: 1. CDR3 length: 13 residues. The germline CDR1 and CDR2 sequences are LNHDA and SQIVND (reference sequence). The CDR3 DNA reads TGTGCCAGTAGTATGGGACTAGACTACGAGCAGTACTTC. Protein product: CASSMGLDYEQYF.

The chain employs TRBV27 and TRBJ2-7; a weak D match, TRBD2 (5 bases). V lost 3 bases and J lost 5, with 11 bases in between. The CDR3 consists of 13 residues. Germline V gene sequence: CDR1 MNHEY, CDR2 SMNVEV (reference sequence). The CDR3 is CASSFTGFHEQYF. In DNA, the CDR3 is TGTGCCAGCAGTTTTACGGGATTCCACGAGCAGTACTTC.

CDR3 protein: CASSLGDRGKSDIQYF. DNA for the CDR3: TGCGCCAGCAGCCTCGGGGACAGGGGGAAGTCGGACATTCAGTACTTC. The rearrangement joins TRBV4-3 to TRBJ2-4; 11 positions agree with TRBD1. Germline CDR1 is LGHNA and CDR2 is YSLEER. The CDR3 has 16 residues. V dropped 4 bases and J dropped 8; count of bases not matched to a gene: 10.

The chain employs TRBV19 and TRBJ2-7; D is unclear. CDR1 is LNHDA, CDR2 SQIVND, per germline (reference sequence). This CDR3 is built from 13 residues. The V gene lost 5 bases and the J gene lost 4 bases, with 12 bases spanning the gap. CDR3 sequence (DNA): TGTGCCAGTAGTTCCTTCGGGCTGTACGAGCAGTACTTC. This gives the protein CASSSFGLYEQYF.

This clone appeared a single time. V is TRBV30 and J is TRBJ1-2, with D perhaps TRBD1 (5 bases). Per the germline V gene, CDR1 is GTSNPN and CDR2 is SVGIG (reference sequence). This CDR3 has 12 residues. Trimming shortened V by 7 bases and J by 5 bases, and 14 bases separated the two germline ends. The CDR3: CALGRADYGYTF. The CDR3 DNA is TGTGCCTTGGGCAGGGCGGATTATGGCTACACCTTC.

In nucleotides, the CDR3 is TGTGCCAGCGGTCTACAGGAGAACACTGAAGCTTTCTTT. Protein product: CASGLQENTEAFF. The J gene is TRBJ1-1, the V gene TRBV12-3 or TRBV12-4, with D perhaps matching TRBD1 (5 bases). CDR3 length: 13 residues. V was trimmed by 8 bases and J by 1 base, leaving 11 bases between them.

The chain has TRBV6-6 and TRBJ2-2; 14 nucleotides align to TRBD2. CDR1 is MNHNY, CDR2 SVGAGI, per germline (reference sequence). The V and J ends lost 5 bases and 0 bases, in that order; junction bases with no gene match: 5. The CDR3 covers 18 residues. CDR3: CASSPTTSGGANTGELFF. In DNA, the CDR3 is TGTGCCAGCAGTCCCACGACTAGCGGGGGGGCGAACACCGGGGAGCTGTTTTTT.